Here is one T cell receptor beta chain with its context. The method was immunoSEQ multiplex PCR; TCRdb's version includes in-frame clones alone and lacks a portion of them. The table records around 72,000 clones, roughly 87% of them present only once. Trimming stripped 4 bases from V and 1 base from J, with 10 bases between. The V gene's germline CDR1 is KGHDR and CDR2 SFDVKD. This CDR3 contains 15 residues. The sample originates from a study of blood T cell repertoires in COVID-19. Study-level information: COVID-19 samples from acute and convalescent phases originated in the United States, Italy and Spain. PBMCs, B-cell-depleted T cells, or T cells provided the cDNA or gDNA that made up the material.

The sequenced material came from peripheral blood. J is TRBJ2-1 and V is TRBV24-1; TRBD2 might be the D (6 bases). The receptor comes from a man aged 50 to 60 with acute or convalescent COVID-19. Here the CDR3 DNA reads TGTGCCACCAGTGAAGGGACTCAATCCTACAATGAGCAGTTCTTC. This codes for CATSEGTQSYNEQFF.